These 28 T cell receptor beta chains came from one sample sequenced in a study of early T cells in non-severe SARS-CoV-2 infection (dated by TCRdb to 2020 to 2023). Libraries were prepared through 5' RACE. The run used a NextSeq 500. TCRdb trimmed the raw reads at Q25, called clones with MiXCR and kept productive beta chains. Rows are unified per CDR3 protein, each entry keeping the most common DNA and genes. This sample is represented by under 60,000 distinct CDR3 sequences; around 9.7% of them were singletons. The ten largest clones represent around 20% of the sample. The specimen was whole blood. All receptors come from an adult who was a healthcare worker with PCR-confirmed SARS-CoV-2 infection or an uninfected control (not recorded which).

The V call is TRBV12-3 or TRBV12-4, the J call TRBJ1-1; D uncertain. Trimming removed 5 bases from V and 2 bases from J, with 12 bases in between. This CDR3 region has 14 residues. The CDR3 nucleotides are TGTGCCAGCAGTGTCCGACACGATAACACTGAAGCTTTCTTT. Its translation is CASSVRHDNTEAFF.

This clonotype was recorded a few times. The CDR3 DNA reads as TGTGCCAGCAGCTTCGGGGCAACTAATGAAAAACTGTTTTTT. Translation: CASSFGATNEKLFF. V usage is TRBV5-6 and J usage is TRBJ1-4; D uncertain. Trimming cost V 2 bases and J 0 bases, with 5 bases left between them. Looked up from germline, CDR1 is SGHDT and CDR2 is YYEEEE. This CDR3 has 14 residues.

This clonotype was observed at least ten times. This chain joins TRBV9 and TRBJ2-3; perhaps D is TRBD1 or TRBD2 (5 bases each). The CDR3 totals 14 residues. Germline assignment: CDR1 SGDLS and CDR2 YYNGEE. The germline V and J ends were trimmed by 0 bases and 1 base, with 6 bases remaining between them. The CDR3 DNA follows: TGTGCCAGCAGCGTAGTGGGGGGCACAGATACGCAGTATTTT. Translating gives CASSVVGGTDTQYF.

The sample holds a few counts of this clonotype. The chain is built from TRBV30 and TRBJ2-2, with a weak D call TRBD2 (5 bases). The CDR3 spans 11 residues. Germline values: CDR1 GTSNPN, CDR2 SVGIG (reference sequence). Trimming took 3 bases from V and 7 from J, leaving 6 bases between them. The CDR3 DNA follows: TGTGCCTGGAGGAGCGGCGGGGAGCTGTTTTTT. Amino acid sequence: CAWRSGGELFF. The full variable domain, rest sourced from reference TRBV30 and TRBJ2-2, is SQTIHQWPATLVQPVGSPLSLECTVEGTSNPNLYWYRQAAGRGLQLLFYSVGIGQISSEVPQNLSASRPQDRQFILSSKKLLLSDSGFYLCAWRSGGELFFGEGSRLTVL.

This chain joins TRBV29-1 and TRBJ2-7; D could derive from TRBD1 or TRBD2 (6 bases each). Trimming pared 4 bases from V and 7 bases from J, leaving 14 bases between. This CDR3 is 12 amino acids long. CDR1 is SQVTM and CDR2 is ANQGSEA in the germline V gene. This CDR3 reads CSVGTAAGEQYF. The DNA of the CDR3 is TGCAGCGTTGGGACAGCCGCGGGGGAGCAGTACTTC.

The rearrangement links TRBV5-1 to TRBJ2-2; D may match TRBD1 or TRBD2 (6 bases each). Looked up from germline, CDR1 is SGHRS and CDR2 is YFSETQ. There are 15 residues in the CDR3. The germline V and J ends were trimmed by 3 bases and 4 bases, with 13 bases remaining between them. In nucleotides, the CDR3 is TGCGCCAGCAGCTGGGGGGCCTATGGCACCGGGGAGCTGTTTTTT. Translation: CASSWGAYGTGELFF.

This clonotype was picked up a small number of times. The chain employs TRBV5-1 and TRBJ1-1; possible D gene TRBD1, 6 bases. Between the trimmed V and J ends, which lost 4 bases and 3 bases, there was a span of 16 bases. The CDR3 is 15 residues long. The germline V gene has CDR1 SGHRS and CDR2 YFSETQ. The CDR3 reads CASSLRQDRDTEAFF. The CDR3 nucleotides are TGCGCCAGCAGCCTCCGACAGGACCGGGACACTGAAGCTTTCTTT.

This clonotype was counted many times. The V gene is TRBV20-1, the J gene TRBJ1-1; D remains ambiguous. V lost 3 bases to trimming and J lost 2 bases, with 7 bases between them. Germline V gene data show CDR1 as DFQATT and CDR2 as SNEGSKA (reference sequence). This CDR3 has 12 residues. The DNA of the CDR3 is TGCAGTGCTAGTGCGGGAAACACTGAAGCTTTCTTT. Its protein is CSASAGNTEAFF.

In its sample, this clonotype was seen many times. This chain uses TRBV6-2 or TRBV6-3 with TRBJ2-2; 8 nucleotides line up with TRBD2. J gave up 3 bases and V 5 bases, and 5 bases lay outside the gene matches. Per germline, CDR1 MNHEY and CDR2 SVGEGT. This CDR3 is 15 amino acids long. CDR3 nucleotide sequence: TGTGCCAGCAGTAAAGCGGGGGTTTACACCGGGGAGCTGTTTTTT. This codes for CASSKAGVYTGELFF.

This clonotype showed up many times. The chain uses TRBV9 and TRBJ2-1, with TRBD2 matching 7 bases. The CDR3 has 15 residues. CDR1 is SGDLS and CDR2 is YYNGEE in the germline V gene. Germline trimming cut 0 bases from V and 3 bases from J; bases unmatched to any gene: 3. CDR3: CASSVVGGSYNEQFF. CDR3 DNA: TGTGCCAGCAGCGTAGTGGGGGGGAGCTACAATGAGCAGTTCTTC.

In this sample, this clonotype turned up many times. The chain carries TRBV6-1 and TRBJ2-7; D gene uncertain. The CDR3 length is 11 residues. In germline, CDR1 is MNHNS, CDR2 SASEGT. V gave up 6 bases and J gave up 3 bases, with 6 bases separating them. This CDR3 reads CASRVGYEQYF. DNA for the CDR3: TGTGCCAGCAGGGTGGGCTACGAGCAGTACTTC.

This clonotype was counted many times. The J gene is TRBJ2-1, the V gene TRBV7-2; D possibly corresponds to TRBD1 (5 bases). There are 12 residues in the CDR3. Trimming cost V 4 bases and J 10 bases, with 11 bases left between them. CDR1 and CDR2 (germline): SGHTA, FQGNSA. The CDR3 is CASSSQGREQFF. DNA of the CDR3: TGTGCCAGCAGCTCTCAGGGTCGGGAGCAGTTCTTC.

The gene calls are TRBV4-1 and TRBJ1-1; D not certain. Trimming cost V 3 bases and J 5 bases, with 7 bases left between them. The germline V gene has CDR1 MGHRA and CDR2 YSYEKL. CDR3 length: 12 amino acids. CDR3 residues: CASSHQGTEAFF. CDR3 in DNA: TGCGCCAGCAGCCACCAAGGTACTGAAGCTTTCTTT.

The gene calls are TRBV7-6 and TRBJ2-1, with 14 nucleotides matching TRBD2. The V gene end was trimmed by 4 bases and the J gene end by 9 bases; junction bases not matched to a gene: 8. The CDR3 sequence is 16 residues long. CDR1 and CDR2 from the germline V gene are SGHVS and FNYEAQ. CDR3 sequence: CASSSTRTSGGTEQFF. In DNA, the CDR3 is TGTGCCAGCAGCTCTACGAGGACTAGCGGGGGGACTGAGCAGTTCTTC.

Many counts were recorded for this clonotype. V is TRBV6-1 and J is TRBJ2-7; weak D call: TRBD1 (5 bases). Per germline, CDR1 MNHNS and CDR2 SASEGT. Trimming left V 7 bases short and J 7 bases short, with 11 bases between. CDR3 length equals 11 residues. The DNA for the CDR3 is TGTGCCAGCACAGGGCTGGGAGAGCAGTACTTC. This gives the protein CASTGLGEQYF.

The chain combines TRBV5-4 with TRBJ2-3; no clear D. The germline gives CDR1 SGHNT, CDR2 YYREEE (reference sequence). The CDR3 has 15 residues. V lost 0 bases and J 2 bases, leaving 10 bases between the germline ends. The CDR3, as DNA: TGTGCCAGCAGCTTGGAAAGCACCCCCACAGATACGCAGTATTTT. Translated: CASSLESTPTDTQYF.

The chain combines TRBV30 with TRBJ1-2; no reliable D call. Germline V CDR1 and CDR2: GTSNPN, SVGIG (reference sequence). With 2 bases removed from V and 4 bases from J, the gap between germline ends came to 8 bases. This CDR3 has 12 amino acids. The DNA for the CDR3 is TGTGCCTGGAGTAGGCCCCTCTATGGCTACACCTTC. It specifies CAWSRPLYGYTF.

This clonotype was seen only a few times. The rearrangement links TRBV2 to TRBJ2-5; possible D gene TRBD2, 7 bases. The CDR3 is 15 residues long. V gave up 5 bases and J gave up 2 bases, with 15 bases separating them. The germline V gene encodes CDR1 SNHLY and CDR2 FYNNEI. CDR3 nucleotides: TGTGCCAGCAGTTCTGAAAGGGGGGGGCAAGAGACCCAGTACTTC. Encoded protein: CASSSERGGQETQYF.

The V call is TRBV12-3 or TRBV12-4, the J call TRBJ1-2; D gene unclear. V gave up 3 bases and J gave up 3 bases, with 8 bases separating them. The CDR3 spans 13 residues. CDR3 sequence reads: CASSFEIYYGYTF. The DNA of the CDR3 is TGTGCCAGCAGTTTTGAGATTTACTATGGCTACACCTTC.

This clonotype has a handful of counts. The J gene is TRBJ1-6, the V gene TRBV7-2, with a possible D match to TRBD1 (5 bases). The CDR3 sequence is 18 residues long. Germline V lookup: CDR1 SGHTA, CDR2 FQGNSA. V lost 1 base and J 9 bases, leaving 22 bases between the germline ends. The CDR3 nucleotides read TGTGCCAGCAGCTTAGTTGTTACAGGAGTATCATCAGCTTCACCCCTCCACTTT. Translation gives CASSLVVTGVSSASPLHF.

This clonotype was seen a few times. The chain employs TRBV3-1 and TRBJ1-1; D remains unclear. Trimming removed 3 bases from V and 6 bases from J, with 17 bases in between. The length of the CDR3 is 15 residues. The germline V gene has CDR1 LGHDT and CDR2 YNNKEL (reference sequence). CDR3 bases: TGTGCCAGCAGCCAGTCCGTAGGTGCGGGATCTGAAGCTTTCTTT. The encoded protein is CASSQSVGAGSEAFF.

This clonotype was seen more than once but under ten times. V gene TRBV6-5 combines with J gene TRBJ2-3; the match to TRBD1 covers 7 bases. CDR1 and CDR2 (germline): MNHEY, SVGAGI. After removal of 6 bases from V and 6 bases from J, the junction contained 6 bases not matched to a gene. The CDR3 length is 13 residues. The CDR3 region has the DNA TGTGCCAGCAGACGGGACAGATCGGATACGCAGTATTTT. Translating gives CASRRDRSDTQYF.

On this clonotype: At one boundary the junction diverges from the germline segment, which might be a read error. The V gene is TRBV7-9, the J gene TRBJ2-1; D is unresolved. Germline loops: CDR1 SEHNR, CDR2 FQNEAQ (reference sequence). CDR3 size: 13 residues. CDR3 amino acids: CASRTVSYSEQFF. DNA of the CDR3: TGTGCCAGCAGAACGGTCTCGTACAGTGAGCAGTTCTTC.

In its sample, this clonotype was seen a few times. J is TRBJ2-3 and V is TRBV10-2; no reliable D call. The CDR3 has 13 residues. The V and J ends lost 4 bases and 6 bases respectively, with 11 bases between them. Germline V gene data show CDR1 as WSHSY and CDR2 as SAAADI. CDR3 DNA sequence: TGCGCCAGCAGTGGGGCGCCTGGGGATACGCAGTATTTT. This codes for CASSGAPGDTQYF.

V gene TRBV5-1 combines with J gene TRBJ1-2; a weak D match, TRBD1 (5 bases). The CDR3 runs to 14 residues. The germline CDR1 and CDR2 sequences are SGHRS and YFSETQ. V dropped 0 bases and J dropped 3 bases, with 9 bases sitting between them. In DNA form, the CDR3 reads TGCGCCAGCAGCTTGGCAACAGGCCACTATGGCTACACCTTC. Protein sequence: CASSLATGHYGYTF.

The chain's CDR3 is CASSLRQGAYNEQFF. The CDR3, as DNA: TGTGCCAGCAGCCTGAGACAGGGTGCGTACAATGAGCAGTTCTTC. The chain uses TRBV7-9 and TRBJ2-1; 7 bases match TRBD1. With 5 bases clipped from V and 4 bases from J, the junction kept 8 bases outside the gene matches. Germline-derived CDR1 and CDR2 are SEHNR and FQNEAQ (reference sequence). The CDR3 length is 15 residues.

This clonotype was detected only a few times. The chain carries TRBV11-1 and TRBJ1-1; TRBD1 is a possible D gene (6 bases). This CDR3 comprises 14 residues. The germline V gene encodes CDR1 SGHAT and CDR2 FQDESV (reference sequence). The ends were cut back, 5 bases at V and 5 bases at J, with 15 bases in the middle. The CDR3 region is CASSLTGWSTEAFF. CDR3 nucleotides: TGTGCCAGCAGCCTGACAGGATGGTCGACTGAAGCTTTCTTT.

Ten or more counts support this clonotype. The V gene is TRBV30, the J gene TRBJ1-2; possibly TRBD1 for D (6 bases). The CDR3 sequence is 13 residues long. Trimming shortened V by 3 bases and J by 4 bases, and 12 bases separated the two germline ends. Germline values: CDR1 GTSNPN, CDR2 SVGIG (reference sequence). CDR3 DNA sequence: TGTGCCTGGAGCCCCACAGGGTTCTATGGCTACACCTTC. This codes for CAWSPTGFYGYTF.